These 16 T cell receptor beta chains were sequenced from one sample in a study of PD-1 blockade in classical Hodgkin lymphoma. Clones were sequenced by immunoSEQ multiplex PCR, and TCRdb holds only the in-frame ones, with some missing. Of roughly 35,000 clones listed, roughly 92% are singletons. Time point here: cycle 4 day 1 (C4D1), after 6 weeks of nivolumab. Each patient's relapse followed autologous stem cell transplantation, and brentuximab vedotin exposure varied. From thawed PBMCs, CD4+ T cells were purified using magnetic negative selection. This specimen consisted of CD4+ T cells from blood, obtained before the fourth cycle of nivolumab. These TCRs come from a human donor with classical Hodgkin lymphoma.

The V call is TRBV6-5, the J call TRBJ1-2, with a tentative D call TRBD1 (5 bases). Trimming removed 4 bases at V and 5 bases at J, with 17 bases between. The CDR3 extends over 15 amino acids. Germline assignment: CDR1 MNHEY and CDR2 SVGAGI. CDR3 sequence: CASSWAGPGQYGYTF. Written as DNA, the CDR3 is TGTGCCAGCAGTTGGGCGGGCCCGGGGCAGTATGGCTACACCTTC.

Details on this clone: An end of the junction does not agree with germline; a read error may underlie this. V usage is TRBV18 and J usage is TRBJ1-5; TRBD1 might be the D (5 bases). The CDR3 covers 11 residues. The germline V gene encodes CDR1 KGHSH and CDR2 LQKENI. The CDR3 is CASSSGLSQNF. The CDR3 nucleotides read TGTGCCAGCTCGTCGGGGCTTTCTCAGAATTTT.

The CDR3 spells CASSVDSGAYEQYF. The CDR3 nucleotides read TGTGCCAGCAGCGTAGATAGTGGGGCTTACGAGCAGTACTTC. This chain uses TRBV9 with TRBJ2-7, with a possible D match to TRBD1 (5 bases). Germline V gene sequence: CDR1 SGDLS, CDR2 YYNGEE. This CDR3 contains 14 residues. V was shortened by 0 bases and J by 4 bases, with 11 bases between the two germline ends. The variable domain in full, completed from reference TRBV9 and TRBJ2-7, reads DSGVTQTPKHLITATGQRVTLRCSPRSGDLSVYWYQQSLDQGLQFLIQYYNGEERAKGNILERFSAQQFPDLHSELNLSSLELGDSALYFCASSVDSGAYEQYFGPGTRLTVT.

The rearrangement uses TRBV27 and TRBJ2-3, with 10 positions matching TRBD2. The CDR3 runs 17 residues. Germline loops: CDR1 MNHEY, CDR2 SMNVEV (reference sequence). V lost 1 base and J lost 3; bases outside the gene matches: 7. The CDR3 is CASSLFKAGGITDTQYF. In nucleotides, the CDR3 is TGTGCCAGCAGTTTATTCAAAGCGGGAGGGATAACAGATACGCAGTATTTT.

V is TRBV7-8 and J is TRBJ2-5; the D gene is possibly TRBD1 (6 bases). Trimming cost V 0 bases and J 0 bases, with 11 bases left between them. Looked up from germline, CDR1 is SGHVS and CDR2 is FQNEAQ. This CDR3 is 16 amino acids long. For the CDR3, the DNA is TGTGCCAGCAGCTTAGCTCGGAACAGGGACCAAGAGACCCAGTACTTC. It is translated as CASSLARNRDQETQYF.

The chain has TRBV5-1 and TRBJ1-4; the D gene is possibly TRBD1 (5 bases). V was pared by 3 bases and J by 7 bases, with 13 bases between. This CDR3 has 14 amino acids. Per germline, CDR1 SGHRS and CDR2 YFSETQ. The CDR3 DNA reads as TGCGCCAGCAGCTCCACAGGTCACAGTGAAAAACTGTTTTTT. It codes for CASSSTGHSEKLFF.

This chain uses TRBV5-4 with TRBJ1-2, with no clear D. The germline V gene has CDR1 SGHNT and CDR2 YYREEE (reference sequence). The CDR3 loop spans 16 amino acids. The V and J ends lost 4 bases and 4 bases respectively, with 20 bases between them. The CDR3 region is CASSGSRVSGGYGYTF. The CDR3 nucleotides read TGTGCCAGCAGCGGATCCCGGGTCTCGGGCGGCTATGGCTACACCTTC. Full variable domain (missing parts from reference TRBV5-4 and TRBJ1-2): ETGVTQSPTHLIKTRGQQVTLRCSSQSGHNTVSWYQQALGQGPQFIFQYYREEENGRGNFPPRFSGLQFPNYSSELNVNALELDDSALYLCASSGSRVSGGYGYTFGSGTRLTVV.

This sequence joins TRBV29-1 and TRBJ2-2, with TRBD2 matching 7 bases. V trimming: 5 bases; J trimming: 4 bases; junction bases outside the gene matches: 4. CDR1 SQVTM and CDR2 ANQGSEA come from the germline V gene. This CDR3 has 13 residues. The CDR3 spells CSVQIAGTGELFF. CDR3 sequence (DNA): TGCAGCGTTCAAATAGCGGGCACCGGGGAGCTGTTTTTT.

The chain links TRBV30 to TRBJ1-1, with D possibly TRBD1 on 5 matching bases. V lost 2 bases to trimming and J lost 3 bases, with 16 bases between them. CDR3 length: 15 residues. Germline loops: CDR1 GTSNPN, CDR2 SVGIG (reference sequence). Written as DNA, the CDR3 is TGTGCCTGGAGTCCCCCGGGGGGGGTGGACACTGAAGCTTTCTTT. Encoded protein: CAWSPPGGVDTEAFF.

V is TRBV7-9 and J is TRBJ2-1; D not resolved. Germline CDR1 and CDR2: SEHNR and FQNEAQ (reference sequence). The CDR3 consists of 12 residues. V lost 4 bases and J lost 13, with 14 bases in between. The CDR3 protein is CASSSLNPPQFF. CDR3 bases: TGTGCCAGCAGCTCCTTAAATCCCCCTCAGTTCTTC.

This clone was picked up a small number of times. V is TRBV9 and J is TRBJ1-5, with D unresolved. The V end lost 3 bases, the J end lost 4 bases, and 8 bases lay between the germline ends. The CDR3 sequence is 13 residues long. Germline-derived CDR1 and CDR2 are SGDLS and YYNGEE. The CDR3 DNA reads TGTGCCAGCAGCGGGACGGGGAATCAGCCCCAGCATTTT. Residues: CASSGTGNQPQHF.

The table lists this clone with a count of one. The chain links TRBV25-1 to TRBJ1-4; tentatively, D is TRBD1 (6 bases). The germline V and J ends were trimmed by 6 bases and 7 bases, with 15 bases remaining between them. Germline V gives CDR1 MGHDK, CDR2 SYGVNS. This CDR3 region has 14 residues. This chain's CDR3 is CASSPGSRGEKLFF. The CDR3 coding sequence is TGTGCCAGCAGCCCCGGTAGCAGGGGTGAAAAACTGTTTTTT.

The chain is built from TRBV7-9 and TRBJ1-5; 9 bases are shared with TRBD1. The germline V gene has CDR1 SEHNR and CDR2 FQNEAQ (reference sequence). CDR3 length equals 17 residues. Losses at the gene ends were 5 bases for V and 4 bases for J; bases not matched to a gene: 12. CDR3 protein: CASSLSPQGTGNQPQHF. The CDR3 DNA reads as TGTGCCAGCAGCCTCTCGCCCCAAGGGACAGGGAATCAGCCCCAGCATTTT. The full variable domain, rest sourced from reference TRBV7-9 and TRBJ1-5, is DTGVSQNPRHKITKRGQNVTFRCDPISEHNRLYWYRQTLGQGPEFLTYFQNEAQLEKSRLLSDRFSAERPKGSFSTLEIQRTEQGDSAMYLCASSLSPQGTGNQPQHFGDGTRLSIL.

J is TRBJ1-2 and V is TRBV9; TRBD1 agrees at 9 bases. Germline values: CDR1 SGDLS, CDR2 YYNGEE. Trimming cost V 0 bases and J 2 bases; bases outside gene matches: 5. This CDR3 is built from 16 residues. CDR3 in DNA: TGTGCCAGCAGCGTAGTTATAGGACAGGGGAACTATGGCTACACCTTC. Translated: CASSVVIGQGNYGYTF.

V and J are TRBV6-1 and TRBJ2-2, with 7 bases matching TRBD2. The CDR3 is made up of 15 amino acids. The trim removed 2 bases at V and 4 bases at J, leaving 4 bases unmatched. CDR1 and CDR2 (germline): MNHNS, SASEGT. CDR3 in amino acids: CASSELRGSTGELFF. The CDR3 region has the DNA TGTGCCAGCAGTGAATTGCGGGGGTCCACCGGGGAGCTGTTTTTT.

The CDR3 loop is CASISEQGSYNEQFF. The CDR3 DNA is TGTGCCAGCATAAGTGAGCAGGGTTCCTACAATGAGCAGTTCTTC. V is TRBV6-1 and J is TRBJ2-1, with D possibly being TRBD1 (5 bases). There are 15 residues in the CDR3. The ends were cut back, 7 bases at V and 1 base at J, with 14 bases in the middle. Germline-derived CDR1 and CDR2 are MNHNS and SASEGT.